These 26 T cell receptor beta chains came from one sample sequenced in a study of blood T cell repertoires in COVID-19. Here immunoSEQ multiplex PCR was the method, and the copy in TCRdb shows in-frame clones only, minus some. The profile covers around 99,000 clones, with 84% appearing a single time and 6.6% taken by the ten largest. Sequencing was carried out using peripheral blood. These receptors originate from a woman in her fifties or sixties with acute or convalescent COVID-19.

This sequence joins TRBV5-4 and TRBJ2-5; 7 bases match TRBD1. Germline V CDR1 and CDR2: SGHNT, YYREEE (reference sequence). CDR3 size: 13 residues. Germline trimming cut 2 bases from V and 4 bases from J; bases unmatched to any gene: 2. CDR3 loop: CASSLTGVETQYF. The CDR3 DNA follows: TGTGCCAGCAGCTTAACAGGGGTAGAGACCCAGTACTTC. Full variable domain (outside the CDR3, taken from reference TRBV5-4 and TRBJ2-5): ETGVTQSPTHLIKTRGQQVTLRCSSQSGHNTVSWYQQALGQGPQFIFQYYREEENGRGNFPPRFSGLQFPNYSSELNVNALELDDSALYLCASSLTGVETQYFGPGTRLLVL.

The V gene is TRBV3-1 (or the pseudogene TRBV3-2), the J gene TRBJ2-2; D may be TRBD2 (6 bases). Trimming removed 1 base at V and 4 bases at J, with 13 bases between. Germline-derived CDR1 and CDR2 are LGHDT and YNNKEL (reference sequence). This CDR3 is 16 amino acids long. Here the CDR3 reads CASSQVVGGRTGELFF. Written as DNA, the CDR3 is TGTGCCAGCAGCCAAGTAGTCGGGGGTCGCACCGGGGAGCTGTTTTTT.

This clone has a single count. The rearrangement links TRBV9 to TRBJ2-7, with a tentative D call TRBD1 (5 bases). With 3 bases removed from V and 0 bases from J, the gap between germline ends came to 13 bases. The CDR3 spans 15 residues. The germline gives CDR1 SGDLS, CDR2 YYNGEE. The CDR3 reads CASSALGASSYEQYF. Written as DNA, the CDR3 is TGTGCCAGCAGCGCCCTTGGGGCCAGCTCCTACGAGCAGTACTTC.

Written as DNA, the CDR3 is TGCGCCAGCAGCGCGGACAGAATGAATGAAAAACTGTTTTTT. Residues: CASSADRMNEKLFF. This chain links TRBV5-1 with TRBJ1-4, with a weak D call TRBD1 (6 bases). In germline, CDR1 is SGHRS, CDR2 YFSETQ. V lost 4 bases to trimming and J lost 5 bases, with 12 bases between them. The CDR3 sequence is 14 residues long.

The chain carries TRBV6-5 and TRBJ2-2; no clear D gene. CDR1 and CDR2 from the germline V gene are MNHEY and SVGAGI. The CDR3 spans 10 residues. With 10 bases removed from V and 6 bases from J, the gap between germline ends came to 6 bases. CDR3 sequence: CATYSGELFF. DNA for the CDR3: TGTGCCACCTATTCCGGGGAGCTGTTTTTT.

The CDR3 DNA is TGTGCCTCGCGGACAGGGATTTACAATGAGCAGTTCTTC. Its protein product is CASRTGIYNEQFF. The rearrangement links TRBV12-3 or TRBV12-4 to TRBJ2-1, with 8 bases matching TRBD1. Losses at the gene ends were 11 bases for V and 4 bases for J; bases not matched to a gene: 7. This CDR3 is built from 13 residues.

Here the CDR3 DNA reads TGTGCCATCAACAACCTAGCGGGGTTCTACGAGCAGTACTTC. Its translation is CAINNLAGFYEQYF. The V gene is TRBV10-3, the J gene TRBJ2-7, with 9 positions matching TRBD2. Germline V gene data show CDR1 as ENHRY and CDR2 as SYGVKD. This CDR3 has 14 amino acids. V lost 7 bases and J lost 3; bases outside the gene matches: 7.

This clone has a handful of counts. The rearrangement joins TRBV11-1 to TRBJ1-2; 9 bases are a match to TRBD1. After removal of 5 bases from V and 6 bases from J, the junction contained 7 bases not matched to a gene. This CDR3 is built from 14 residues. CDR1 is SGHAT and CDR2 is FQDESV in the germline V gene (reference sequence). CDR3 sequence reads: CASSKQGATDGYTF. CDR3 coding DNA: TGTGCCAGCAGCAAACAGGGGGCAACCGATGGCTACACCTTC. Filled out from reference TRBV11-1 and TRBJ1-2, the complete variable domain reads EAEVAQSPRYKITEKSQAVAFWCDPISGHATLYWYRQILGQGPELLVQFQDESVVDDSQLPKDRFSAERLKGVDSTLKIQPAELGDSAMYLCASSKQGATDGYTFGSGTRLTVV.

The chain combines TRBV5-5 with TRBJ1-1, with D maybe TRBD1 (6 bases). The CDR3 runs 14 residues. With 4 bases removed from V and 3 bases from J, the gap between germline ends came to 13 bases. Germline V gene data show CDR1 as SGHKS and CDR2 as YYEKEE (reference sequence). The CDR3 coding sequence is TGTGCCAGCAGCCTACATCAGGGGTACACTGAAGCTTTCTTT. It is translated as CASSLHQGYTEAFF.

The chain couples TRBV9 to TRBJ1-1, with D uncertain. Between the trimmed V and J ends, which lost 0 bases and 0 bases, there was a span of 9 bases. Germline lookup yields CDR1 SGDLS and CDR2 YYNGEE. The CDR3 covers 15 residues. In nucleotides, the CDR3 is TGTGCCAGCAGCGTAGACGGGGAGCTGAACACTGAAGCTTTCTTT. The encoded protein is CASSVDGELNTEAFF. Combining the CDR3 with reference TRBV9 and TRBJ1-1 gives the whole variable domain DSGVTQTPKHLITATGQRVTLRCSPRSGDLSVYWYQQSLDQGLQFLIQYYNGEERAKGNILERFSAQQFPDLHSELNLSSLELGDSALYFCASSVDGELNTEAFFGQGTRLTVV.

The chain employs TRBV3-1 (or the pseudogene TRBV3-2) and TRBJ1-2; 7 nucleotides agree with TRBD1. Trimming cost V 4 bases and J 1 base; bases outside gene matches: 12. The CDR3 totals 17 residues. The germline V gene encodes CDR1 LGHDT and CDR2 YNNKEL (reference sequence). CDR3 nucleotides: TGTGCCAGCAGCCCGGGTCCGGGTGACAGGGTTAACTATGGCTACACCTTC. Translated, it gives CASSPGPGDRVNYGYTF.

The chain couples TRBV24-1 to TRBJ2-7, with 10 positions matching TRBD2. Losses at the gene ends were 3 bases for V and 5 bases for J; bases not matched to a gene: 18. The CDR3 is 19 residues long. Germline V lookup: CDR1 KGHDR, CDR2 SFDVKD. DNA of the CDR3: TGTGCCACCAGTGATCCTGGGCAGAGCGGGGGGGCCTCTAGGAACGAGCAGTACTTC. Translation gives CATSDPGQSGGASRNEQYF.

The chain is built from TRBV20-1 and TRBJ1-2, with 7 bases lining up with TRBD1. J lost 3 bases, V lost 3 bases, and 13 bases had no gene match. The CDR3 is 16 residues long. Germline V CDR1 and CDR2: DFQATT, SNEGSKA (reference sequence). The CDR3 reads CSASLTWTGRDYGYTF. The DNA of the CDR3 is TGCAGTGCTAGTCTGACTTGGACAGGAAGGGACTATGGCTACACCTTC.

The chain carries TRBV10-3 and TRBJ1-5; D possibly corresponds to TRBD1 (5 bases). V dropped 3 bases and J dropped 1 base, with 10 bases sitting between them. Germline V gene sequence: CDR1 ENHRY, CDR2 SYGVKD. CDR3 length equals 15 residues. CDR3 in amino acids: CAISDRAESNQPQHF. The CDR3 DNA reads TGTGCCATCAGTGACAGGGCAGAAAGCAATCAGCCCCAGCATTTT.

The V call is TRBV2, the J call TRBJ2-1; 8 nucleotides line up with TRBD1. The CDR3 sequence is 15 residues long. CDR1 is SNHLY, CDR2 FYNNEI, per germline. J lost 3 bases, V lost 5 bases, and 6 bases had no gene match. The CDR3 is CASSPNGQGYNEQFF. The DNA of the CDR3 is TGTGCCAGCAGTCCTAACGGACAGGGCTACAATGAGCAGTTCTTC.

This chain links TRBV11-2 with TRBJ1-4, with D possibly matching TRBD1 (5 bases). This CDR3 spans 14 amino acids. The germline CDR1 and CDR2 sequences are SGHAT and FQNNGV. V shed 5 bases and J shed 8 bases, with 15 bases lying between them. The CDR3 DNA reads TGTGCCAGCAGCGGCGGGGGGATCGGGGAAAAACTGTTTTTT. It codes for CASSGGGIGEKLFF.

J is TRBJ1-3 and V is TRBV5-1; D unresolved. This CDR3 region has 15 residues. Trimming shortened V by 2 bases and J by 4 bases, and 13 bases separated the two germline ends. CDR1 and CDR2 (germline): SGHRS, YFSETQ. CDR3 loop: CASSFFATGGNTIYF. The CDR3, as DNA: TGCGCCAGCAGCTTCTTTGCAACGGGAGGAAACACCATATATTTT.

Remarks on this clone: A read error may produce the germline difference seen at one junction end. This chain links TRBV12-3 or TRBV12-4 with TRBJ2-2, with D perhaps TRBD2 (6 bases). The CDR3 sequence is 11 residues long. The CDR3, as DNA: TGTGCCAGCAGTTTAGCGGGGGGGCTGTTTTTT. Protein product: CASSLAGGLFF.

CDR3 in amino acids: CASRTSGGSGELFF. The CDR3 DNA reads TGTGCCAGCAGAACTAGCGGGGGATCCGGGGAGCTGTTTTTT. The rearrangement uses TRBV3-1 (or the pseudogene TRBV3-2) and TRBJ2-2; 11 bases align to TRBD2. Germline V gene sequence: CDR1 LGHDT, CDR2 YNNKEL (reference sequence). After removal of 6 bases from V and 6 bases from J, the junction contained 3 bases not matched to a gene. The CDR3 runs 14 residues.

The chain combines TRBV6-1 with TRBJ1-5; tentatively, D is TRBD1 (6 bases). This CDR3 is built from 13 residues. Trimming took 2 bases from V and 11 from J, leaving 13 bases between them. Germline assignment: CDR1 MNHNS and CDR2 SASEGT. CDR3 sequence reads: CASSEPGQFAQHF. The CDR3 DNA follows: TGTGCCAGCAGTGAACCCGGACAGTTCGCCCAGCATTTT.

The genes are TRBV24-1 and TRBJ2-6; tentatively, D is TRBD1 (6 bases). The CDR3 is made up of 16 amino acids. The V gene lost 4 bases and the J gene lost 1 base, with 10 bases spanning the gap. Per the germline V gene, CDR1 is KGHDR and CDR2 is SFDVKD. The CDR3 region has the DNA TGTGCCACCAGTGAGTTGAGGGGGTCTGGGGCCAACGTCCTGACTTTC. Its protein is CATSELRGSGANVLTF.

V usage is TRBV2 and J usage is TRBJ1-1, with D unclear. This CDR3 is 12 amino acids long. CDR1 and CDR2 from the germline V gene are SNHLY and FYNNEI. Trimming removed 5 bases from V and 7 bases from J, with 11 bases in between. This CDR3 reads CASSSRGSEAFF. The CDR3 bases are TGTGCCAGCAGTTCAAGAGGCAGTGAAGCTTTCTTT.

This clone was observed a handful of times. CDR3 amino acids: CASSPILEYGGDTDTQYF. The CDR3 DNA reads TGTGCCAGCAGCCCTATTTTAGAATATGGCGGGGATACAGATACGCAGTATTTT. The chain recombines TRBV3-1 (or the pseudogene TRBV3-2) with TRBJ2-3, with D possibly TRBD2 on 6 matching bases. V gave up 4 bases and J gave up 3 bases, with 23 bases separating them. Germline CDR1 LGHDT, CDR2 YNNKEL (reference sequence). The CDR3 sequence is 18 residues long.

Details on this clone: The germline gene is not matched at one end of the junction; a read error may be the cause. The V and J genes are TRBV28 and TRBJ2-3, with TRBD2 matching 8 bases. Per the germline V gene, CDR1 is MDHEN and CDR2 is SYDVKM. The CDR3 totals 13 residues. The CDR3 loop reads CASSPLREGYPLF. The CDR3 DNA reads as TGTGCCAGCAGTCCCCTCCGGGAGGGTTACCCGCTCTTT. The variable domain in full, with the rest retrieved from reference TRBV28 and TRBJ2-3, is DVKVTQSSRYLVKRTGEKVFLECVQDMDHENMFWYRQDPGLGLRLIYFSYDVKMKEKGDIPEGYSVSREKKERFSLILESASTNQTSMYLCASSPLREGYPLFGPGTRLTVL.

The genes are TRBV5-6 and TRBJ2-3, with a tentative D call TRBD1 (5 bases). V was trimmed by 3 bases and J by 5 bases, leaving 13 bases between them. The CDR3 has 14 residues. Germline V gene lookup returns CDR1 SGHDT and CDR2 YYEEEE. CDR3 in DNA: TGTGCCAGCAGCTGGTGGGGCTCAGGAGATACGCAGTATTTT. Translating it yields CASSWWGSGDTQYF.

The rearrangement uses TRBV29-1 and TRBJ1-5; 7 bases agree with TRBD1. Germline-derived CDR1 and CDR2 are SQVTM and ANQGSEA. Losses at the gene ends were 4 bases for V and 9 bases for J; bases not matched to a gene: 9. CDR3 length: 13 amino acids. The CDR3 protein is CSVGMDRLGPQHF. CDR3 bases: TGCAGCGTTGGGATGGACAGGTTAGGGCCCCAGCATTTT. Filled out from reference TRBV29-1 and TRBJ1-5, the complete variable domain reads SAVISQKPSRDICQRGTSLTIQCQVDSQVTMMFWYRQQPGQSLTLIATANQGSEATYESGFVIDKFPISRPNLTFSTLTVSNMSPEDSSIYLCSVGMDRLGPQHFGDGTRLSIL.